This T cell receptor beta chain is drawn from a study of T cell changes during pregnancy in multiple sclerosis. The assay was immunoSEQ multiplex PCR, and TCRdb's table has in-frame clones only and misses some. The sample contains around 23,000 clones, 90% to 95% of which appear only once. From germline, CDR1 is SEHNR and CDR2 FQNEAQ (reference sequence). The CDR3 totals 14 residues. V gave up 5 bases and J gave up 1 base, with 12 bases separating them. This receptor was taken from a female donor with multiple sclerosis, enrolled in a pregnancy study. Sequences were derived from CD8+ T cells from peripheral blood mononuclear cells, sampled in the third trimester of pregnancy. V gene TRBV7-9 combines with J gene TRBJ2-7, with D perhaps TRBD2 (6 bases). The CDR3 region is CASSRPGGSYEQYF. For the CDR3, the DNA is TGTGCCAGCAGCCGCCCCGGAGGGTCCTACGAGCAGTACTTC.